This T cell receptor (beta chain) was identified during a study of T cells in Graves' hyperthyroidism and ophthalmopathy (dated by TCRdb to between 2018 and 2020). Concerning the study at large: Peripheral blood samples were taken at the time of initial diagnosis, prior to any treatment. A discovery cohort of roughly 100 patients, roughly 45 with Graves' ophthalmopathy and 57 with stable Graves' hyperthyroidism, was used to find distinguishing TCR V-J signatures. Prospective prediction of ophthalmopathy was tested in an independent validation cohort of 18 to 20 hyperthyroidism patients and 17 patients who later progressed to ophthalmopathy. The approximately 98 discovery patients were randomly divided into training and test sets at a 7:3 ratio. In several Graves' hyperthyroidism patients, the study also compared T-cell repertoires from thyroid tissue with T-cell repertoires from blood. After sampling, hyperthyroidism patients received methimazole starting at 30 mg daily, and ophthalmopathy patients received high-dose intravenous methylprednisolone. According to the paper, TCR Vbeta CDR3 sequencing was carried out on 135 peripheral blood samples, which came from 40 to 45 ophthalmopathy, 75 to 80 hyperthyroidism and approximately 17 progressor patients.

What the research found in general, with its limitations: Most expanded thyroid clonotypes (frequency above 0.001) were also detected in blood, a finding suggesting that blood repertoires may reflect thyroid immune responses. Ophthalmopathy was separated from stable hyperthyroidism by a 13 V-J signature model, with approximately 86% sensitivity and 81% to 82% specificity obtained in cross-validation and 80%/75% obtained in testing. No statistical method was used to set the sample size in advance, and investigators knew the group allocation. In validation, the model predicted progression to ophthalmopathy with roughly 66% sensitivity and around 72% specificity, a median of approximately 6.7 months before onset.

The V end loses 6 bases and the J end loses 7 bases, and a stretch of 15 bases separates them. As encoded in the germline V gene, CDR1 is MDHEN while CDR2 is SYDVKM. The CDR3 numbers 13 residues from cysteine through phenylalanine. The entry retains the CDR3 DNA only, 39 bases that are in frame from base 1. Points on this clonotype: Its binding antigen is unknown. Base qualities are missing; no much larger clone stands one base away.

Moderately to severely active disease, a Clinical Activity Score of at least 3, a NOSPECS grade of at least 4, and a duration under 3 months were present in ophthalmopathy patients. Exclusion was applied to patients with uncontrolled infections, other autoimmune diseases, pregnancy or lactation. Diagnoses were based on clinical symptoms, serum thyroxine and TRAb, thyroid ultrasound and orbital computed tomography. Ficoll-Paque density gradient centrifugation was used to isolate PBMCs from 9.5 to 10 ml of fresh peripheral blood. Total RNA was extracted with Trizol reagent, and quality was checked on an Agilent 2100 Bioanalyzer. The TCR beta CDR3 regions were amplified from RNA transcripts. A first-round RT-PCR of the TCR CDR3 used the HTBI primer set with the Qiagen OneStep RT-PCR kit. Libraries were constructed in a second round of multiplex PCR, after which size selection and purification were carried out. The libraries were sequenced on an Illumina HiSeq2000 using paired-end 100 bp reads. The paper's data handling went like this. SOAPnuke was used to process the raw data, with reads discarded if the reads contained adapters or uncalled bases, had a mean Phred below 15, or lacked an exact constant-primer or identifier match. High-quality paired reads were merged with COPE v1.2.5, and unique nucleotide sequences were defined as clonotypes. MiTCR v1.1 was used to align the clonotypes against IMGT TRBV, TRBD and TRBJ reference segments. The analysis included only V-J combinations with a frequency above 0.0001, which together covered roughly 99% of the repertoires. The TCS score was defined as F50 (clonal expansion) divided by E x V (chaos), with BLOSUM62-based TCRdist calculated between CDR3 peptides within each V-J. Welch's t-statistics and random forest reduced approximately 520 V-J features to roughly 13, which were used in a naive Bayes classifier (R e1071). The public reads were reprocessed in TCRdb via fastp at Q25 and MiXCR, keeping in-frame beta chains. For every CDR3 protein sequence, its rows merge into one entry that carries the most common genes and DNA. It is TCRdb's table, rather than the study itself, that gives the V and J calls and clone size. This sample has 390,000 or so distinct CDR3 sequences in its table, and about 14% of those were observed once. Clones ranked in the top ten supply less than 15% of the sample.

This chain is built from TRBV28 and TRBJ1-1; the D gene identity is not certain. The TCR originated in a young man with Graves' ophthalmopathy. Sequences were obtained from blood. The CDR3 region reads CASRTLEELEAFF. The DNA reads TGTGCCAGCAGGACTTTAGAGGAGCTTGAAGCTTTCTTT.